This note documents a single T cell receptor beta chain sequence. The assay was immunoSEQ multiplex PCR, and TCRdb's table has in-frame clones only and misses some. The sample lists around 110,000 clones, about 88% occurring once. The data belong to a study of control samples from healthy donors and cancer patients. The CDR3 has 13 amino acids. Looked up from germline, CDR1 is MNHNY and CDR2 is SVGAGI (reference sequence). Trimming left V 5 bases short and J 5 bases short, with 12 bases between. The rearrangement uses TRBV6-6 and TRBJ1-1; the D is unclear. The clonotype originates from a woman between 70 and 85 years old in good health. Sequenced sample: blood. CDR3 protein: CASSRAQETEAFF. CDR3 nucleotides: TGTGCCAGCAGTCGCGCTCAGGAGACTGAAGCTTTCTTT.